The 26 T cell receptor beta chains given below trace back to one sample, sequenced in a study of spatial heterogeneity in lung cancer. The time point is: sample taken at primary tumor resection. Extraction of whole RNA from tumor, nontumor lung or frozen PBMC preceded unsorted sequencing. TCRdb passed the 5' RACE reads through MiXCR, listing each CDR3 protein once. There are approximately 52,000 distinct CDR3 sequences in the sample; under 7.5% occur only once, and less than 3.5% lies in the top ten. The sample here was PBMCs, taken at surgery. Receptors were obtained from a female donor with early-stage non-small cell lung cancer.

This clonotype was observed at least ten times. The V call is TRBV7-9, the J call TRBJ2-3, with a weak D call TRBD1 (6 bases). Germline V lookup: CDR1 SEHNR, CDR2 FQNEAQ (reference sequence). The CDR3 has 12 residues. The V gene lost 1 base and the J gene lost 10 bases, with 9 bases spanning the gap. CDR3 in amino acids: CASSLVSGAQYF. CDR3 coding DNA: TGTGCCAGCAGCTTAGTCTCAGGGGCGCAGTATTTT. The full variable domain, its missing parts supplied by reference TRBV7-9 and TRBJ2-3, is DTGVSQNPRHKITKRGQNVTFRCDPISEHNRLYWYRQTLGQGPEFLTYFQNEAQLEKSRLLSDRFSAERPKGSFSTLEIQRTEQGDSAMYLCASSLVSGAQYFGPGTRLTVL.

This clonotype was counted between two and nine times. This rearrangement joins TRBV19 to TRBJ1-5; D uncertain. The CDR3 is made up of 12 amino acids. Trimming pared 8 bases from V and 3 bases from J, leaving 8 bases between. Germline V lookup: CDR1 LNHDA, CDR2 SQIVND (reference sequence). The CDR3 region has the DNA TGTGCCAGTCTTGGGAACAATCAGCCCCAGCATTTT. Translation gives CASLGNNQPQHF.

This clonotype was counted many times. The chain couples TRBV29-1 to TRBJ1-2; a possible D gene is TRBD1 (5 bases). CDR1 and CDR2 (germline): SQVTM, ANQGSEA. V was shortened by 4 bases and J by 6 bases, with 15 bases between the two germline ends. The CDR3 is 13 residues long. The CDR3: CSVGSRPGNGYTF. In DNA, the CDR3 is TGCAGCGTTGGTTCCCGACCAGGGAATGGCTACACCTTC.

In this sample, this clonotype turned up many times. The chain joins TRBV29-1 to TRBJ2-3; no clear D gene. The CDR3 runs 12 residues. The V end lost 7 bases, the J end lost 0 bases, and 8 bases lay between the germline ends. The germline gives CDR1 SQVTM, CDR2 ANQGSEA. Here the CDR3 DNA reads TGCAGCGCCCCTACTAGCACAGATACGCAGTATTTT. Translation: CSAPTSTDTQYF.

This clonotype was detected many times. Here the CDR3 reads CASSSQGFNTDTQYF. CDR3 DNA: TGTGCCAGCAGCTCACAGGGGTTCAACACAGATACGCAGTATTTT. The chain carries TRBV7-2 and TRBJ2-3, with 7 bases aligning to TRBD1. Germline V CDR1 and CDR2: SGHTA, FQGNSA. The CDR3 is 15 amino acids. V dropped 4 bases and J dropped 2; count of bases not matched to a gene: 6.

This clonotype was observed a handful of times. The rearrangement joins TRBV20-1 to TRBJ2-3; no clear D gene. Germline lookup yields CDR1 DFQATT and CDR2 SNEGSKA (reference sequence). V was pared by 7 bases and J by 1 base, with 12 bases between. This CDR3 is 13 amino acids long. The CDR3 bases are TGCAGTGTTCGCCCTTGGCGCACAGATACGCAGTATTTT. Amino acid sequence: CSVRPWRTDTQYF.

This clonotype was counted ten times or more. This chain connects TRBV28 to TRBJ2-3, with a possible D match to TRBD2 (7 bases). Trimming removed 3 bases from V and 2 bases from J, with 21 bases in between. This CDR3 has 18 residues. CDR1 is MDHEN, CDR2 SYDVKM, per germline. CDR3 amino acids: CASSFLPGGVQITDTQYF. The CDR3 coding sequence is TGTGCCAGCAGTTTTTTACCGGGGGGCGTTCAGATCACAGATACGCAGTATTTT.

The CDR3 DNA sequence: TGCGCCAGCAGCCAAGATCCGGTGGGAACGCAGTATTTT. This sequence encodes CASSQDPVGTQYF. V gene TRBV4-1 combines with J gene TRBJ2-3; no reliable D call. Trimming left V 0 bases short and J 9 bases short, with 10 bases between. The CDR3 has 13 residues. CDR1 MGHRA and CDR2 YSYEKL come from the germline V gene.

The chain couples TRBV9 to TRBJ2-7; no reliable D call. Germline V gives CDR1 SGDLS, CDR2 YYNGEE. Trimming removed 0 bases from V and 3 bases from J, with 13 bases in between. The CDR3 is 15 residues long. Written as DNA, the CDR3 is TGTGCCAGCAGCGTAGGTCCGAGCCGCGACTACGAGCAGTACTTC. This sequence encodes CASSVGPSRDYEQYF.

This clonotype was picked up many times. The chain has TRBV20-1 and TRBJ2-3; no clear D gene. This CDR3 comprises 13 residues. Trimming left V 3 bases short and J 0 bases short, with 7 bases between. Germline V gene data show CDR1 as DFQATT and CDR2 as SNEGSKA (reference sequence). The chain's CDR3 is CSASERSTDTQYF. The CDR3 DNA reads TGCAGTGCTAGTGAGCGCAGCACAGATACGCAGTATTTT.

The chain carries TRBV9 and TRBJ2-5; 8 bases line up with TRBD2. Germline values: CDR1 SGDLS, CDR2 YYNGEE. Trimming removed 3 bases from V and 2 bases from J; junction bases left unmatched: 0. The CDR3 sequence is 13 residues long. This CDR3 is CASSGGGQETQYF. The CDR3 nucleotides read TGTGCCAGCAGCGGCGGGGGGCAAGAGACCCAGTACTTC.

The rearrangement uses TRBV5-1 and TRBJ2-5, with 7 bases lining up with TRBD2. This CDR3 is built from 15 residues. V lost 2 bases, J lost 4 bases, and 8 bases stayed unmatched. From germline, CDR1 is SGHRS and CDR2 YFSETQ. The CDR3, as DNA: TGCGCCAGCAGCTTCCTTGCGGGGGACGGAGAGACCCAGTACTTC. Amino acid sequence: CASSFLAGDGETQYF.

Many counts were recorded for this clonotype. V is TRBV5-1 and J is TRBJ1-1; the D gene is possibly TRBD1 (5 bases). Trimming removed 3 bases from V and 7 bases from J, with 13 bases in between. From germline, CDR1 is SGHRS and CDR2 YFSETQ. The CDR3 extends over 13 amino acids. CDR3 in DNA: TGCGCCAGCAGCTCTCGGGGGAGGGGTGAAGCTTTCTTT. It codes for CASSSRGRGEAFF.

This clonotype showed up many times. This chain joins TRBV28 and TRBJ1-1; TRBD1 matches at 9 bases. Germline CDR1 reads MDHEN; CDR2 reads SYDVKM. CDR3 length equals 13 residues. V was clipped by 9 bases and J by 8 bases; unmatched bases: 10. Here the CDR3 DNA reads TGTGCCAGTAGATCGGGGACAGGGATCGAAGCTTTCTTT. It yields the protein CASRSGTGIEAFF.

This clonotype was observed many times. The V gene is TRBV12-3 or TRBV12-4, the J gene TRBJ2-3; 7 bases are shared with TRBD2. The V gene end was trimmed by 2 bases and the J gene end by 6 bases; junction bases not matched to a gene: 8. This CDR3 contains 15 residues. CDR3 coding DNA: TGTGCCAGCAGTTTATGGGAGGGCGCGGCGGATACGCAGTATTTT. Residues: CASSLWEGAADTQYF.

This clonotype was recorded at least ten times. The genes are TRBV12-3 or TRBV12-4 and TRBJ1-5, with a tentative D call TRBD1 (5 bases). The CDR3 consists of 16 residues. Between the trimmed V and J ends, which lost 6 bases and 8 bases, there was a span of 23 bases. The CDR3 spells CASSRRSGDEGEPQHF. The CDR3, as DNA: TGTGCCAGCAGCCGAAGAAGCGGAGACGAAGGGGAGCCCCAGCATTTT.

This sequence joins TRBV5-1 and TRBJ2-7; 7 nucleotides line up with TRBD1. Per germline, CDR1 SGHRS and CDR2 YFSETQ. The length of the CDR3 is 15 residues. Trimming took 2 bases from V and 0 from J; bases not matched to a gene: 5. The CDR3 loop reads CASSFGSGGSYEQYF. In DNA, the CDR3 is TGCGCCAGCAGCTTTGGGTCAGGGGGCTCCTACGAGCAGTACTTC.

To note about this clonotype: One end of the junction fails to match germline, which may point to a read error. The V and J genes are TRBV5-5 and TRBJ2-7; D is possibly TRBD2 (6 bases). This CDR3 is built from 13 residues. The germline CDR1 and CDR2 sequences are SGHKS and YYEKEE (reference sequence). CDR3 sequence (DNA): TGTGCCAGCAGCTCGACTAGTTTCTACGAGCGGTACTTC. The encoded protein is CASSSTSFYERYF.

This clonotype was seen many times. The genes are TRBV5-1 and TRBJ1-2; 9 nucleotides agree with TRBD1. Germline lookup yields CDR1 SGHRS and CDR2 YFSETQ. CDR3 size: 15 residues. V shed 0 bases, J shed 8 bases, and the junction held 8 bases outside the gene matches. In DNA form, the CDR3 reads TGCGCCAGCAGCTTGGCCGGGACAGGGACCGACGGCTACACCTTC. It encodes CASSLAGTGTDGYTF.

The sample holds many counts of this clonotype. The chain combines TRBV6-2 or TRBV6-3 with TRBJ2-7; 8 nucleotides agree with TRBD2. V lost 6 bases to trimming and J lost 0 bases; unmatched junction nucleotides: 7. CDR1 MNHEY and CDR2 SVGEGT come from the germline V gene. The CDR3 sequence is 15 residues long. CDR3 bases: TGTGCCAGCAGGAATAGCGGGGCTAGCTCCTACGAGCAGTACTTC. Residues: CASRNSGASSYEQYF.

This clonotype has a handful of counts. The V call is TRBV5-1, the J call TRBJ2-3; D gene uncertain. The V end lost 1 base, the J end lost 0 bases, and 9 bases lay between the germline ends. CDR1 and CDR2 (germline): SGHRS, YFSETQ. This CDR3 has 15 residues. The CDR3 bases are TGCGCCAGCAGCTTGAATGGATATAGCACAGATACGCAGTATTTT. Translation gives CASSLNGYSTDTQYF.

This clonotype was observed a handful of times. The genes are TRBV18 and TRBJ2-7; a possible D gene is TRBD1 (6 bases). The germline V and J ends were trimmed by 3 bases and 3 bases, with 9 bases remaining between them. The length of the CDR3 is 13 residues. CDR1 and CDR2 from the germline V gene are KGHSH and LQKENI. In DNA form, the CDR3 reads TGTGCCAGCTCACCGGACAGTTTCTACGAGCAGTACTTC. Amino acids: CASSPDSFYEQYF.

This clonotype was counted at least ten times. This chain uses TRBV3-1 with TRBJ1-4; TRBD1 might be the D (5 bases). Germline-derived CDR1 and CDR2 are LGHDT and YNNKEL (reference sequence). The CDR3 extends over 13 amino acids. Trimming pared 4 bases from V and 8 bases from J, leaving 11 bases between. The CDR3 DNA follows: TGTGCCAGCAGCCCCGGGACGATGGAAAAACTGTTTTTT. Its translation is CASSPGTMEKLFF.

This clonotype was seen repeatedly, ten times or more. J is TRBJ1-5 and V is TRBV2; TRBD1 matches at 7 bases. With V trimmed by 2 bases and J by 7 bases, 8 bases remained unmatched. CDR3 length: 15 amino acids. Germline CDR1 is SNHLY and CDR2 is FYNNEI. CDR3 sequence: CASSEHRGTVQPQHF. The CDR3 DNA sequence: TGTGCCAGCAGTGAACACAGGGGAACGGTACAGCCCCAGCATTTT.

This clonotype was seen ten or more times. The rearrangement links TRBV5-1 to TRBJ1-2; no firm D call. The CDR3 spans 12 residues. Germline CDR1 is SGHRS and CDR2 is YFSETQ. Between the trimmed V and J ends, which lost 0 bases and 5 bases, there was a span of 5 bases. The CDR3 DNA sequence: TGCGCCAGCAGCTTGGACACTTATGGCTACACCTTC. This translates into CASSLDTYGYTF. Based on the CDR3 plus reference TRBV5-1 and TRBJ1-2, the full variable domain is KAGVTQTPRYLIKTRGQQVTLSCSPISGHRSVSWYQQTPGQGLQFLFEYFSETQRNKGNFPGRFSGRQFSNSRSEMNVSTLELGDSALYLCASSLDTYGYTFGSGTRLTVV.

This clonotype was observed a handful of times. The chain recombines TRBV19 with TRBJ2-5; possibly TRBD1 for D (6 bases). V gave up 8 bases and J gave up 7 bases, with 20 bases separating them. Germline V gives CDR1 LNHDA, CDR2 SQIVND (reference sequence). The CDR3 is 14 amino acids. This CDR3 reads CASSTGHQTGTQYF. The CDR3 coding sequence is TGTGCCAGTTCAACGGGACACCAAACTGGGACCCAGTACTTC.